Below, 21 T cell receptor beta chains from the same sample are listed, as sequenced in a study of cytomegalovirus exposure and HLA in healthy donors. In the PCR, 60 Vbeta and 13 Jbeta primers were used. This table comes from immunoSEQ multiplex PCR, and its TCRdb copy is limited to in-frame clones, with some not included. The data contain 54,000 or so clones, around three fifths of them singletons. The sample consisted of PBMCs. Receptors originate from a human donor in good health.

As DNA, the CDR3 is TGTGCCAGCTCGCTCCGGACTAGCGGGGGTCCACGTGAGCAGTTCTTC. As protein: CASSLRTSGGPREQFF. V and J are TRBV18 and TRBJ2-1; 13 positions agree with TRBD2. The CDR3 spans 16 residues. The germline V gene encodes CDR1 KGHSH and CDR2 LQKENI. Trimming at V came to 6 bases and at J to 9 bases, leaving 11 bases not matched to a gene.

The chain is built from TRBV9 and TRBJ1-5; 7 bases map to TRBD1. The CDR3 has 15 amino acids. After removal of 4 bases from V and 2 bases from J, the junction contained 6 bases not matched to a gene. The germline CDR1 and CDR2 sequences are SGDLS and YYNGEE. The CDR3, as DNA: TGTGCCAGCAGCCGGGACAGTGGGCGCAATCAGCCCCAGCATTTT. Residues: CASSRDSGRNQPQHF.

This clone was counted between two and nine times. The CDR3 spells CASMGQPHSNQPQHF. CDR3 DNA sequence: TGTGCCAGTATGGGACAGCCCCATAGCAATCAGCCCCAGCATTTT. V is TRBV6-1 and J is TRBJ1-5; 7 bases line up with TRBD1. The germline V gene encodes CDR1 MNHNS and CDR2 SASEGT. The CDR3 has 15 residues. V lost 9 bases and J lost 0; bases outside the gene matches: 8.

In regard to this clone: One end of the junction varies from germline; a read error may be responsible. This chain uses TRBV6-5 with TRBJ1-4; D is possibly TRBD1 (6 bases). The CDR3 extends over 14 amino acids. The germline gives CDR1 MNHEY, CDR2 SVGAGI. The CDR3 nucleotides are TGTGCCAGCAGGAGTCGACAGGCTCAGGGCGAATACTCTTTT. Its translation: CASRSRQAQGEYSF.

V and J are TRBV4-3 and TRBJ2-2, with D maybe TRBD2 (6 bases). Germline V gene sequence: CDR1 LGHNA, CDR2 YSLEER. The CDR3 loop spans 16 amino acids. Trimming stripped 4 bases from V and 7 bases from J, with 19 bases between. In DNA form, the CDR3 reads TGCGCCAGCAGCCCCAATGGGGGACTTCGGGGCGGGGAGCTGTTTTTT. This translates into CASSPNGGLRGGELFF.

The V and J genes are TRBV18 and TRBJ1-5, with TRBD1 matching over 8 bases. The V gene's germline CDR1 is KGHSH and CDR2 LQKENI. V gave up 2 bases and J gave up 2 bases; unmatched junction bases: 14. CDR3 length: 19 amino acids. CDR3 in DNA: TGTGCCAGCTCACCAGAAACCGGGACAGGCCGGTTTGGCAATCAGCCCCAGCATTTT. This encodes CASSPETGTGRFGNQPQHF.

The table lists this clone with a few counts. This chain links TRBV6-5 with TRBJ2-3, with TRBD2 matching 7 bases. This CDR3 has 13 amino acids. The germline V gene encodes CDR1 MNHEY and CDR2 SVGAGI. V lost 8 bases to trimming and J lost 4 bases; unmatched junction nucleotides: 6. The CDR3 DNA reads TGTGCCAGCGTGAGCGGGGACTCAGATACGCAGTATTTT. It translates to CASVSGDSDTQYF.

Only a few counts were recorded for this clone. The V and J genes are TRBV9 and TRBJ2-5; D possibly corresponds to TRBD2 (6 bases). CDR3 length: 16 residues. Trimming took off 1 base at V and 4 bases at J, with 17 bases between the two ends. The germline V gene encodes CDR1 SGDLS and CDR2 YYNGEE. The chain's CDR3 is CASSVLRGASGETQYF. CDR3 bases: TGTGCCAGCAGCGTATTGCGGGGAGCGAGTGGAGAGACCCAGTACTTC.

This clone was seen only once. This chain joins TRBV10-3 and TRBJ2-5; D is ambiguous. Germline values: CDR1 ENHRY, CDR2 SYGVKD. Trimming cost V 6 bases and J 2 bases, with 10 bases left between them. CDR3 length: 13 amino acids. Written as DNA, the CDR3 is TGTGCCATCAGCCCGGCCGGGCAAGAGACCCAGTACTTC. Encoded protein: CAISPAGQETQYF.

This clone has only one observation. For the CDR3, the DNA is TGTGCCAGCAGTTACCAGGGAACTGCAGAACAAGAGACCCAGTACTTC. Protein product: CASSYQGTAEQETQYF. The rearrangement joins TRBV6-6 to TRBJ2-5, with TRBD1 as a possible D gene (5 bases). The CDR3 has 16 residues. V was cut by 2 bases and J by 2 bases, with 15 bases left in between. Germline CDR1 is MNHNY and CDR2 is SVGAGI (reference sequence).

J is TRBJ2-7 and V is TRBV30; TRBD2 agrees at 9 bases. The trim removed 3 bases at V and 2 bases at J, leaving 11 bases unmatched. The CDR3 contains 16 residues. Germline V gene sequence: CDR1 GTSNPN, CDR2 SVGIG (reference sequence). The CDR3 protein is CAWRPWWSGGTYEQYF. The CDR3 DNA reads TGTGCCTGGAGGCCCTGGTGGAGCGGGGGGACCTACGAGCAGTACTTC.

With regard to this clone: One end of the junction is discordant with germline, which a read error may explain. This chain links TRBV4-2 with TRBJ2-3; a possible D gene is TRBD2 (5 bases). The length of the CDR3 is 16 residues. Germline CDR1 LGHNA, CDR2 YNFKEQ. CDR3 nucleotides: TGTGCCAGCAGCCAAGATCTCGCGGGTCTCACAGATATGCAGTATTTT. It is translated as CASSQDLAGLTDMQYF.

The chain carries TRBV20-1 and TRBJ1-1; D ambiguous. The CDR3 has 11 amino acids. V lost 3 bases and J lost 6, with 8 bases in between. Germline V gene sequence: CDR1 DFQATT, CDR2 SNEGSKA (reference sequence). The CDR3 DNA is TGCAGTGCTAGGGCCAGTCCTGAAGCTTTCTTT. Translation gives CSARASPEAFF.

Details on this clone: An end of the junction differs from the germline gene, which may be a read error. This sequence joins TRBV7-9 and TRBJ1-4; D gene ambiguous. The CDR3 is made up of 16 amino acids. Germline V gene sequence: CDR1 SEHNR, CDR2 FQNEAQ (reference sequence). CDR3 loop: CSSSLTSGGPNEKLFF. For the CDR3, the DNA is TGTTCCAGCAGCCTGACGTCGGGAGGACCTAATGAAAAACTGTTTTTT.

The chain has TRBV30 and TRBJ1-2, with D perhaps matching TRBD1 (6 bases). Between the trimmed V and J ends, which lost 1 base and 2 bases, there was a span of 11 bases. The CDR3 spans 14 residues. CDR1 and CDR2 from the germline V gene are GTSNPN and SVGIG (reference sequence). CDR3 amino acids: CAWSAVRGNYGYTF. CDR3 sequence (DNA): TGTGCCTGGAGTGCCGTAAGGGGGAACTATGGCTACACCTTC.

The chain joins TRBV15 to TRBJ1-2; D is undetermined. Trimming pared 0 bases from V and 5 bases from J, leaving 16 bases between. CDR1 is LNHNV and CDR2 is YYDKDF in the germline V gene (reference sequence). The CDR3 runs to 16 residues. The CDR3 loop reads CATSRDLGSKVYGYTF. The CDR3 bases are TGTGCCACCAGCAGAGATCTAGGCAGTAAGGTTTATGGCTACACCTTC. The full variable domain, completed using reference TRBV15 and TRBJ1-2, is DAMVIQNPRYQVTQFGKPVTLSCSQTLNHNVMYWYQQKSSQAPKLLFHYYDKDFNNEADTPDNFQSRRPNTSFCFLDIRSPGLGDTAMYLCATSRDLGSKVYGYTFGSGTRLTVV.

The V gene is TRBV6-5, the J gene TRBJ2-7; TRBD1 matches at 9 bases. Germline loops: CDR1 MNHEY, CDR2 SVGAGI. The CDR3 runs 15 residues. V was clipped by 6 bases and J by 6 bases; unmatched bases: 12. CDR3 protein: CASSPQGAQTREQYF. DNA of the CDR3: TGTGCCAGCAGCCCACAGGGGGCACAAACGCGCGAGCAGTACTTC.

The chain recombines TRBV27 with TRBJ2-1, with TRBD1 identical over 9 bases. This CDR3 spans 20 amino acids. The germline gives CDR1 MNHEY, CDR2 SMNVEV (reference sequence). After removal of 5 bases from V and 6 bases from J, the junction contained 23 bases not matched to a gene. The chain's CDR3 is CASSPVLGGVRTGDFNEQFF. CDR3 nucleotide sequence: TGTGCCAGCAGTCCCGTTTTGGGGGGGGTTCGGACAGGGGACTTCAATGAGCAGTTCTTC.

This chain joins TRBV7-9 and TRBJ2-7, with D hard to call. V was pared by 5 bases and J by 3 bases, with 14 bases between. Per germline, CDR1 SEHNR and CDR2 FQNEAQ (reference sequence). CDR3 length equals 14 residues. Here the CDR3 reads CASSPGTINYEQYF. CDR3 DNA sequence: TGTGCCAGCAGCCCGGGTACTATAAACTACGAGCAGTACTTC.

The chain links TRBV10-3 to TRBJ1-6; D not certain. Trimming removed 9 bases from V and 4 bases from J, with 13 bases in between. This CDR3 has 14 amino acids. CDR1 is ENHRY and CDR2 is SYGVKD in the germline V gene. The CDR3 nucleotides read TGTGCCATGAGGGCTGCCACTTATAATTCACCCCTCCACTTT. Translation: CAMRAATYNSPLHF.

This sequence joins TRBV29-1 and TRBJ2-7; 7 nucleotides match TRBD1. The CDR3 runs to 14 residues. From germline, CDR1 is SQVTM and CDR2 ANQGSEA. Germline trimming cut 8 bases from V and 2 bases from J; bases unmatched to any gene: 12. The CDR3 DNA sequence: TGCAGCATACGGACAGGAAAGGCCCCCTACGAGCAGTACTTC. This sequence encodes CSIRTGKAPYEQYF.